One TCR beta chain is described in this entry. The data belong to a study of blood T cell repertoires in COVID-19. Looking at the study overall: The study drew acute and convalescent COVID-19 samples from the United States, Italy and Spain. Sources were T cells, B-cell-depleted T cells, or PBMCs; the material itself was cDNA or gDNA.

In the original analysis: Reference gene primer amplification gave nucleated cell count estimates. Sequencing used immunoSEQ multiplex PCR; TCRdb keeps in-frame clones, though not all of them. V and J calls and clone size are copied from that table; D and trimming were computed from the DNA. The sample shows tens of thousands of clones, roughly 89% of them seen only once. What was sequenced was peripheral blood. This clonotype was obtained from a woman older than 75 with active COVID-19.

As DNA, the CDR3 is TGTGCCAGCAGCTTAGTAGGGGTTTTCCCCCCCGGGGAGCTGTTTTTT. Protein product: CASSLVGVFPPGELFF. This chain links TRBV7-2 with TRBJ2-2; D might be TRBD1 (5 bases). Germline V gene data show CDR1 as SGHTA and CDR2 as FQGNSA. The CDR3 is 16 amino acids. Trimming took 1 base from V and 6 from J, leaving 15 bases between them. Based on the CDR3 plus reference TRBV7-2 and TRBJ2-2, the full variable domain is GAGVSQSPSNKVTEKGKDVELRCDPISGHTALYWYRQSLGQGLEFLIYFQGNSAPDKSGLPSDRFSAERTGGSVSTLTIQRTQQEDSAVYLCASSLVGVFPPGELFFGEGSRLTVL.